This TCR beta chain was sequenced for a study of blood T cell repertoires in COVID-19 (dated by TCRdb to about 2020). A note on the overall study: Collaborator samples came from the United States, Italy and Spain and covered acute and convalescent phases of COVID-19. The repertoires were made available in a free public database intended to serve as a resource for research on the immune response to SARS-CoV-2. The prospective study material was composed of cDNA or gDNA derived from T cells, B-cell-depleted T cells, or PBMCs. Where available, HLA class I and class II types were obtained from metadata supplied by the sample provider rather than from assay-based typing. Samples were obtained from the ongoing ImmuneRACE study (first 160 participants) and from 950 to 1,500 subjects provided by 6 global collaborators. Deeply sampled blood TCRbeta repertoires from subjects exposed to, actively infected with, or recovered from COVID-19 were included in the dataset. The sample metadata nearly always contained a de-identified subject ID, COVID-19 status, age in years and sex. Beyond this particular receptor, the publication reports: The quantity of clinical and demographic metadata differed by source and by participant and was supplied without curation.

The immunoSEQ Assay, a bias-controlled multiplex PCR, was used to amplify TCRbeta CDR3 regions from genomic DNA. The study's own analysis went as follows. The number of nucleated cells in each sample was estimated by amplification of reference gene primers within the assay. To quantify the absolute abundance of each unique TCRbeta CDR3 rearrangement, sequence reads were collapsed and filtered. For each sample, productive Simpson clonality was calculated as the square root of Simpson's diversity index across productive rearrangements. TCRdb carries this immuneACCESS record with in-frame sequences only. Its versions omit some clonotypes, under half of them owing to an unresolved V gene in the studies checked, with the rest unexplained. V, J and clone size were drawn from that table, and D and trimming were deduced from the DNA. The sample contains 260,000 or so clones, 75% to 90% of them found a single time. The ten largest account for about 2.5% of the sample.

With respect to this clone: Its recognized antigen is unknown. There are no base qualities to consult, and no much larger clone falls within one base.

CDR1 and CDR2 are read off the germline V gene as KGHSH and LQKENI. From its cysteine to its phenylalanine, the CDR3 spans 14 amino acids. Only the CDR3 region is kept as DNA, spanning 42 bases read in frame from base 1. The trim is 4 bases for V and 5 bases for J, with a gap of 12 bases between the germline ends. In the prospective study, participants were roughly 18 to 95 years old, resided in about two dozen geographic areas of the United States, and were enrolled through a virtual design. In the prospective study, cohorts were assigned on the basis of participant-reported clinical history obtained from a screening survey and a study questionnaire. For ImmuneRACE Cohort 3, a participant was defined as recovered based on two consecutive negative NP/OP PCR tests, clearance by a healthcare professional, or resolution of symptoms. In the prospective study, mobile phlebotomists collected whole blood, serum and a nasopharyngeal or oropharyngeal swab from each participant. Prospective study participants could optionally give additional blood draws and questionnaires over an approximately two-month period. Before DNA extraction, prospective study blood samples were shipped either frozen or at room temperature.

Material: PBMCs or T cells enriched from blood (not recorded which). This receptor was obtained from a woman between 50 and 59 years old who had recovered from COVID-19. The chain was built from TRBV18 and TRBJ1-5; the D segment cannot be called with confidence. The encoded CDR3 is CASSLESMDQPQHF. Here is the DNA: TGTGCCAGCTCACTAGAGAGCATGGATCAGCCCCAGCATTTT.